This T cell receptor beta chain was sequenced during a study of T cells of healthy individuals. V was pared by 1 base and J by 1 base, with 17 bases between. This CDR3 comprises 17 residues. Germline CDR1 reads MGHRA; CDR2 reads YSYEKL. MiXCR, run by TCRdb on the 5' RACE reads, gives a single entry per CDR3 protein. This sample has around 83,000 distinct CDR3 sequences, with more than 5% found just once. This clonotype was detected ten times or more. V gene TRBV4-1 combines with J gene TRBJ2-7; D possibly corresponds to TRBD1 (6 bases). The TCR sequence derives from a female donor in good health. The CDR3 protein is CASSQGKRLGGSYEQYF. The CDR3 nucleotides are TGCGCCAGCAGCCAAGGAAAGCGTCTAGGGGGTTCCTACGAGCAGTACTTC.